This entry is about one T cell receptor (beta chain). These data belong to a study of cytomegalovirus exposure and HLA in healthy donors. Trimming pared 1 base from V and 0 bases from J, leaving 13 bases between. CDR1 and CDR2 from the germline V gene are MGHRA and YSYEKL. The CDR3 consists of 17 residues. Donors in the study were healthy people who gave bone marrow. With 60 Vbeta and 13 Jbeta primers, the PCR was carried out. The table came from immunoSEQ multiplex PCR; TCRdb's copy has only in-frame clones and leaves some out. Among about 170,000 clones listed, about four fifths were seen once. V gene TRBV4-1 combines with J gene TRBJ2-1; possible D gene TRBD2, 5 bases. Sequencing was carried out using PBMCs. The TCR comes from a woman aged 18-35 years in good health and CMV-seronegative. The chain's CDR3 is CASSQGGRLSSYNEQFF. As DNA, the CDR3 is TGCGCCAGCAGCCAAGGGGGTCGACTAAGCTCCTACAATGAGCAGTTCTTC.